This T cell receptor beta chain derives from a study of cytomegalovirus exposure and HLA in healthy donors. It was with 60 Vbeta and 13 Jbeta primers that the PCR ran. Profiling relied on immunoSEQ multiplex PCR, and the TCRdb table lists in-frame clones only, not all of them. Among fewer than 95,000 clones listed, roughly 80% were seen once. Source material: PBMCs. The receptor's source is a man aged 35-49 years in good health and CMV-seronegative.

CDR3 amino acids: CACPSAGAPSGANVLTF. The CDR3 DNA sequence: TGTGCCTGCCCCTCGGCGGGGGCCCCCTCTGGGGCCAACGTCCTGACTTTC. The chain is built from TRBV5-3 and TRBJ2-6; tentatively, D is TRBD2 (7 bases). TRBV5-3 is classed as an ORF, of uncertain function. The CDR3 has 17 residues. Trimming shortened V by 10 bases and J by 0 bases, and 20 bases separated the two germline ends.